Below are 21 T cell receptor beta chains sequenced from a single sample in a study of T cell responses to AZD1222 COVID-19 vaccine. Assay: immunoSEQ multiplex PCR; the TCRdb copy retains only in-frame clones and omits some. The sample has approximately 150,000 clones, 88% seen once. The sequencing used peripheral blood, collected on day 0 of AZD1222 vaccination. All receptors derive from an adult in good health.

This clone showed up just once. Here the CDR3 DNA reads TGTGCCAGCAGTCTATGGGTGACCTACGAGCAGTACTTC. Protein product: CASSLWVTYEQYF. The rearrangement links TRBV6-2 or TRBV6-3 to TRBJ2-7; no firm D call. Germline V gene lookup returns CDR1 MNHEY and CDR2 SVGEGT. This CDR3 region has 13 residues. Trimming removed 5 bases at V and 2 bases at J, with 10 bases between.

This rearrangement joins TRBV6-5 to TRBJ2-3; 9 bases map to TRBD2. The junction had 1 base not matched to a gene; V was cut back by 2 bases and J by 1 base. Germline-derived CDR1 and CDR2 are MNHEY and SVGAGI. The CDR3 covers 15 residues. CDR3 loop: CASSYRTSGTDTQYF. CDR3 DNA: TGTGCCAGCAGTTACCGGACTAGCGGCACAGATACGCAGTATTTT.

In DNA form, the CDR3 reads TGCGCCAGCAGCTTGGGAGGGGGTAGCAATCAGCCCCAGCATTTT. Amino acids: CASSLGGGSNQPQHF. The rearrangement links TRBV5-1 to TRBJ1-5, with D possibly TRBD1 on 6 matching bases. Germline CDR1 is SGHRS and CDR2 is YFSETQ. The CDR3 has 15 amino acids. V gave up 0 bases and J gave up 0 bases, with 7 bases separating them.

J is TRBJ1-1 and V is TRBV6-2 or TRBV6-3; no reliable D call. V gave up 6 bases and J gave up 3 bases, with 5 bases separating them. CDR1 is MNHEY and CDR2 is SVGEGT in the germline V gene. The length of the CDR3 is 11 residues. This CDR3 is CASSRDTEAFF. In DNA, the CDR3 is TGTGCCAGCAGCCGGGACACTGAAGCTTTCTTT.

The chain uses TRBV5-1 and TRBJ1-6, with 12 bases fitting TRBD1. Germline V gives CDR1 SGHRS, CDR2 YFSETQ. V was clipped by 4 bases and J by 9 bases; unmatched bases: 8. This CDR3 has 16 residues. The CDR3 DNA reads TGCGCCAGCAGCGGATCCGGGACAGGGGGCGCTTCACCCCTCCACTTT. Its protein product is CASSGSGTGGASPLHF.

The rearrangement links TRBV6-5 to TRBJ1-3; no firm D call. V was shortened by 2 bases and J by 0 bases, with 11 bases between the two germline ends. Germline V lookup: CDR1 MNHEY, CDR2 SVGAGI. The CDR3 covers 16 residues. The CDR3 DNA sequence: TGTGCCAGCAGTTACAGGTCCAGAACCTCTGGAAACACCATATATTTT. The encoded protein is CASSYRSRTSGNTIYF.

This chain links TRBV5-4 with TRBJ2-2, with D perhaps matching TRBD2 (5 bases). The V gene lost 3 bases and the J gene lost 1 base, with 10 bases spanning the gap. Germline CDR1 reads SGHNT; CDR2 reads YYREEE (reference sequence). This CDR3 spans 15 amino acids. The CDR3 sequence is CASSSGSGNTGELFF. The CDR3 DNA reads TGTGCCAGCAGCTCGGGATCGGGGAACACCGGGGAGCTGTTTTTT.

CDR3 in amino acids: CASSSSGGFTLHF. In DNA form, the CDR3 reads TGTGCCAGCAGCTCGTCGGGGGGATTTACCCTCCACTTT. The chain carries TRBV11-2 and TRBJ1-6; tentative D call: TRBD1 (5 bases). CDR1 and CDR2 from the germline V gene are SGHAT and FQNNGV. V shed 4 bases and J shed 14 bases, with 15 bases lying between them. There are 13 residues in the CDR3.

V and J are TRBV5-1 and TRBJ1-2; the D gene is possibly TRBD1 (5 bases). V dropped 0 bases and J dropped 6 bases, with 9 bases sitting between them. CDR3 length: 13 amino acids. Germline CDR1 and CDR2: SGHRS and YFSETQ. The CDR3 DNA follows: TGCGCCAGCAGCTTGGATGGGACCGATGGCTACACCTTC. It encodes CASSLDGTDGYTF.

V and J are TRBV29-1 and TRBJ1-2, with D uncertain. The CDR3 contains 11 residues. Trimming removed 7 bases from V and 5 bases from J, with 11 bases in between. Germline assignment: CDR1 SQVTM and CDR2 ANQGSEA. The CDR3 nucleotides are TGCAGCGGGGCGGAAGGGTATGGCTACACCTTC. Encoded protein: CSGAEGYGYTF.

The V call is TRBV19, the J call TRBJ2-1; D unclear. The V gene's germline CDR1 is LNHDA and CDR2 SQIVND (reference sequence). CDR3 size: 15 residues. Trimming removed 2 bases at V and 0 bases at J, with 8 bases between. CDR3 in amino acids: CASSILSSSYNEQFF. The CDR3 DNA is TGTGCCAGTAGTATATTATCCAGCTCCTACAATGAGCAGTTCTTC.

The V and J genes are TRBV7-3 and TRBJ2-1; D ambiguous. This CDR3 has 13 residues. V was cut by 5 bases and J by 7 bases, with 12 bases left in between. The germline gives CDR1 SGHTA, CDR2 FQGTGA. CDR3 sequence reads: CASSPGQRNEQFF. CDR3 coding DNA: TGTGCCAGCAGCCCGGGCCAACGGAATGAGCAGTTCTTC.

The chain has TRBV5-6 and TRBJ2-1; 10 nucleotides match TRBD2. The CDR3 is 16 residues long. V lost 3 bases to trimming and J lost 6 bases; unmatched junction nucleotides: 9. The germline V gene has CDR1 SGHDT and CDR2 YYEEEE. The CDR3 sequence: CASSWGPSGSTNEQFF. In DNA form, the CDR3 reads TGTGCCAGCAGCTGGGGGCCTAGCGGGAGTACCAATGAGCAGTTCTTC.

This clone was seen once. The chain uses TRBV5-5 and TRBJ2-3, with 7 bases matching TRBD2. Germline assignment: CDR1 SGHKS and CDR2 YYEKEE (reference sequence). This CDR3 has 15 amino acids. Trimming removed 5 bases from V and 4 bases from J; junction bases left unmatched: 10. Here the CDR3 DNA reads TGTGCCAGCAGTTCCCTCGTCGGGGGGTCAGATACGCAGTATTTT. Translation gives CASSSLVGGSDTQYF.

This sequence joins TRBV18 and TRBJ2-1, with no clear D. Germline values: CDR1 KGHSH, CDR2 LQKENI. The CDR3 length is 15 residues. V lost 3 bases and J lost 4, with 13 bases in between. The chain's CDR3 is CASSPDPVGYNEQFF. Here the CDR3 DNA reads TGTGCCAGCTCACCGGACCCGGTCGGGTACAATGAGCAGTTCTTC. Variable domain in full (rest from reference TRBV18 and TRBJ2-1): NAGVMQNPRHLVRRRGQEARLRCSPMKGHSHVYWYRQLPEEGLKFMVYLQKENIIDESGMPKERFSAEFPKEGPSILRIQQVVRGDSAAYFCASSPDPVGYNEQFFGPGTRLTVL.

The chain couples TRBV2 to TRBJ1-2, with D unresolved. CDR3 length: 16 amino acids. Trimming shortened V by 4 bases and J by 3 bases, and 18 bases separated the two germline ends. The V gene's germline CDR1 is SNHLY and CDR2 FYNNEI. CDR3: CASSASLGYSDYGYTF. CDR3 DNA sequence: TGTGCCAGCAGTGCGAGCTTGGGCTATTCAGACTATGGCTACACCTTC.

This sequence joins TRBV7-9 and TRBJ2-1; TRBD2 aligns across 7 bases. The junction had 6 bases not matched to a gene; V was cut back by 3 bases and J by 1 base. CDR1 and CDR2 (germline): SEHNR, FQNEAQ (reference sequence). This CDR3 spans 16 amino acids. The CDR3 coding sequence is TGTGCCAGCAGCTTTTCTGGCGGGGGTTCCTACAATGAGCAGTTCTTC. Translating it yields CASSFSGGGSYNEQFF.

The chain uses TRBV10-3 and TRBJ1-3; a weak D match, TRBD1 (6 bases). Germline values: CDR1 ENHRY, CDR2 SYGVKD. Trimming left V 6 bases short and J 1 base short, with 10 bases between. CDR3 length: 14 amino acids. CDR3 protein: CAIRTTGSGNTIYF. The CDR3 DNA follows: TGTGCCATCAGGACCACAGGGTCTGGAAACACCATATATTTT.

The chain uses TRBV4-2 and TRBJ2-7; 9 bases are shared with TRBD1. This CDR3 is built from 12 residues. J gave up 7 bases and V 3 bases, and 1 base lay outside the gene matches. Germline V gene lookup returns CDR1 LGHNA and CDR2 YNFKEQ. Written as DNA, the CDR3 is TGTGCCAGCAGCCAGGGGACAGGGGAGCAGTACTTC. It specifies CASSQGTGEQYF.

The count of this clone is one. This rearrangement joins TRBV7-9 to TRBJ1-1; a possible D gene is TRBD1 (5 bases). Germline V CDR1 and CDR2: SEHNR, FQNEAQ (reference sequence). Trimming shortened V by 5 bases and J by 8 bases, and 18 bases separated the two germline ends. CDR3 length equals 14 residues. As DNA, the CDR3 is TGTGCCAGCAGCCCCACGGAGGTGGGGACGGAAGCTTTCTTT. As protein: CASSPTEVGTEAFF.

The CDR3 here is CASSVGQAGNTIYF. CDR3 sequence (DNA): TGTGCCAGCAGCGTCGGCCAGGCTGGAAACACCATATATTTT. The rearrangement links TRBV9 to TRBJ1-3; D uncertain. The V gene's germline CDR1 is SGDLS and CDR2 YYNGEE. V was cut by 2 bases and J by 2 bases, with 8 bases left in between. The CDR3 sequence is 14 residues long. Drawing the rest from reference TRBV9 and TRBJ1-3, the complete variable domain is DSGVTQTPKHLITATGQRVTLRCSPRSGDLSVYWYQQSLDQGLQFLIQYYNGEERAKGNILERFSAQQFPDLHSELNLSSLELGDSALYFCASSVGQAGNTIYFGEGSWLTVV.